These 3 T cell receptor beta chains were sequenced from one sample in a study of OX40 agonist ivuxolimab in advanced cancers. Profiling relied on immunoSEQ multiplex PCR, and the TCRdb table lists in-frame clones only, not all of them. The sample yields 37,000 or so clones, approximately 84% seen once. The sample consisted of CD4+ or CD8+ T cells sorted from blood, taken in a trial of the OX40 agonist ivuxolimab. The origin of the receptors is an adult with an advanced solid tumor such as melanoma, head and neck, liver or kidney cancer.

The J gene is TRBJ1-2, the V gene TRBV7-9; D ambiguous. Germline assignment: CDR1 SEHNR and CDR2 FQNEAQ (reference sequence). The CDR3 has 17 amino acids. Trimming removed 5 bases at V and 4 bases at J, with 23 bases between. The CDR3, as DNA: TGTGCCAGCAGCCCCGGTCGATACGGGGTAGGGTTCTATGGCTACACCTTC. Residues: CASSPGRYGVGFYGYTF.

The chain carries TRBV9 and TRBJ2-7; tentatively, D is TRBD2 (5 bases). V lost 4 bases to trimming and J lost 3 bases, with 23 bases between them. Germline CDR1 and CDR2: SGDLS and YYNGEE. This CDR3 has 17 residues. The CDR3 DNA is TGTGCCAGCAGCCCGCGTCCCGACGGGGATTCCTTCTACGAGCAGTACTTC. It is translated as CASSPRPDGDSFYEQYF.

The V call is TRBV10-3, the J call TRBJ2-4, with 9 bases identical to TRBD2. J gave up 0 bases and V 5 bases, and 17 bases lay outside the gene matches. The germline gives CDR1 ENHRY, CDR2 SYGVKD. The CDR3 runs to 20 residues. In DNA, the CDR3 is TGTGCCATCAGTTTCGGAGGTAGCGGGAGCGGAGGGGTAGCCAAAAACATTCAGTACTTC. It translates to CAISFGGSGSGGVAKNIQYF.